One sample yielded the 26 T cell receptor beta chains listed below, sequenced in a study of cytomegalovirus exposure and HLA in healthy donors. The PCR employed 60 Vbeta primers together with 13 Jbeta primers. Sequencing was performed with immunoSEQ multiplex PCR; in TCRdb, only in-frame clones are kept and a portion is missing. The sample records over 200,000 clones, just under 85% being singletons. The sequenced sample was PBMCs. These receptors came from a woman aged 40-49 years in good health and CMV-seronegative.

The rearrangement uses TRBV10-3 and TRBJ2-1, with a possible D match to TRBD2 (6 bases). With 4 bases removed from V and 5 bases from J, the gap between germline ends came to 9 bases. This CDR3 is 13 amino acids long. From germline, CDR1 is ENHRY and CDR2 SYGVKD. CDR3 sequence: CAISAGLNNEQFF. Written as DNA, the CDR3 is TGTGCCATCAGTGCGGGACTCAACAATGAGCAGTTCTTC.

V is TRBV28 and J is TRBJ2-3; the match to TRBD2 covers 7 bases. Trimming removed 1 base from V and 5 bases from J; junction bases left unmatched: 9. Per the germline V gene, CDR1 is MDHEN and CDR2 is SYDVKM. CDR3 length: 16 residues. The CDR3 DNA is TGTGCCAGCAGTTTATTTAACGGGGGGTGGGAAGATACGCAGTATTTT. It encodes CASSLFNGGWEDTQYF.

In DNA, the CDR3 is TGTGCCAGCAAGGGACAGCCGAGGAACACTGAAGCTTTCTTT. This encodes CASKGQPRNTEAFF. The chain carries TRBV2 and TRBJ1-1; 7 bases are shared with TRBD1. Germline V gives CDR1 SNHLY, CDR2 FYNNEI. This CDR3 contains 14 residues. With 7 bases clipped from V and 1 base from J, the junction kept 6 bases outside the gene matches. The full variable domain, with the rest looked up from reference TRBV2 and TRBJ1-1, is EPEVTQTPSHQVTQMGQEVILRCVPISNHLYFYWYRQILGQKVEFLVSFYNNEISEKSEIFDDQFSVERPDGSNFTLKIRSTKLEDSAMYFCASKGQPRNTEAFFGQGTRLTVV.

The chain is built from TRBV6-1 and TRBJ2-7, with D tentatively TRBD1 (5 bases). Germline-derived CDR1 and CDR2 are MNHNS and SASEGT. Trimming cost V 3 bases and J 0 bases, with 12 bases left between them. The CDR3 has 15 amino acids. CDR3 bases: TGTGCCAGCAGTGACTCCCCAGGGTCCTCCTACGAGCAGTACTTC. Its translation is CASSDSPGSSYEQYF.

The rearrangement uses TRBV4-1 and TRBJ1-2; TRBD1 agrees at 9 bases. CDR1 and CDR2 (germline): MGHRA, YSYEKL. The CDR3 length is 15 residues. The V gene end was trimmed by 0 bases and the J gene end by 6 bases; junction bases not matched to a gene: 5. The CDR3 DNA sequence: TGCGCCAGCAGCCAAGATGAGAACAGGGGGCATGGCTACACCTTC. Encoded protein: CASSQDENRGHGYTF.

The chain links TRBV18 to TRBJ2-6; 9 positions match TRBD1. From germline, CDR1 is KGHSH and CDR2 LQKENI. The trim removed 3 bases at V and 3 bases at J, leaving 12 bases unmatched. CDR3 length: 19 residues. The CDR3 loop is CASSPLQGAIGVGANVLTF. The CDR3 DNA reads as TGTGCCAGCTCACCCCTACAGGGGGCGATTGGTGTTGGGGCCAACGTCCTGACTTTC.

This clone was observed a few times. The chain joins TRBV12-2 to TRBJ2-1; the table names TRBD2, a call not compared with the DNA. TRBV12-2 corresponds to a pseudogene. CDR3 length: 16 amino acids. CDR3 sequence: CASRLIGRAQDNEQFF. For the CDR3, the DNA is TGTGCAAGTCGCTTAATCGGGAGGGCTCAGGACAATGAGCAGTTCTTC.

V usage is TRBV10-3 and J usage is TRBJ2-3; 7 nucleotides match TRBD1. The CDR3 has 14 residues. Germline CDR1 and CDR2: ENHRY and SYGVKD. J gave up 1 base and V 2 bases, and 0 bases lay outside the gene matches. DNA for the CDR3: TGTGCCATCAGTGAGACAGGGGGCACAGATACGCAGTATTTT. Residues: CAISETGGTDTQYF.

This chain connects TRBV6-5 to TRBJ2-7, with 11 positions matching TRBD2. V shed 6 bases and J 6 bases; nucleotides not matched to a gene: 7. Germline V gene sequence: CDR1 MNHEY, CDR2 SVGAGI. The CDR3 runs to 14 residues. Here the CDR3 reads CASRSSGGAREQYF. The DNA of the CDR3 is TGTGCCAGCAGGAGTAGCGGGGGGGCCCGCGAGCAGTACTTC.

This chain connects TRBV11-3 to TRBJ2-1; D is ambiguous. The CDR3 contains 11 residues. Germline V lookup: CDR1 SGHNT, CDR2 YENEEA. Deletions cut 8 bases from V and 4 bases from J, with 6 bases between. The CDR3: CASARYNEQFF. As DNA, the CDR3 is TGTGCCAGCGCTAGGTACAATGAGCAGTTCTTC.

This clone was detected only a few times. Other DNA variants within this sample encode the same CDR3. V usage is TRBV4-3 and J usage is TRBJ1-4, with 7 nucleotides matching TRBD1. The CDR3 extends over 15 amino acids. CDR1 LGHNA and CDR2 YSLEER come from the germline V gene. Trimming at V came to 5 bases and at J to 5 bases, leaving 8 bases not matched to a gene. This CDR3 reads CASSIGTALNEKLFF. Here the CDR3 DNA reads TGCGCCAGCAGCATCGGGACAGCGCTAAATGAAAAACTGTTTTTT.

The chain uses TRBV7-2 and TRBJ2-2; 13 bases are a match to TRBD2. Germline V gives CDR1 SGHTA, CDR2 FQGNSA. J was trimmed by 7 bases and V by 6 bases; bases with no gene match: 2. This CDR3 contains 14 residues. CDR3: CASRLAGGSGELFF. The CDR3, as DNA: TGTGCCAGCAGACTAGCGGGGGGGAGCGGGGAGCTGTTTTTT.

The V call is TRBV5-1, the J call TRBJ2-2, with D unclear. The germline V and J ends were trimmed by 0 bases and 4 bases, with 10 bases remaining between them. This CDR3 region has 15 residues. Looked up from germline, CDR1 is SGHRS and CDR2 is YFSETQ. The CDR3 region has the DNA TGCGCCAGCAGCTTGGGGCCAGTACCCACCGGGGAGCTGTTTTTT. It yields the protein CASSLGPVPTGELFF.

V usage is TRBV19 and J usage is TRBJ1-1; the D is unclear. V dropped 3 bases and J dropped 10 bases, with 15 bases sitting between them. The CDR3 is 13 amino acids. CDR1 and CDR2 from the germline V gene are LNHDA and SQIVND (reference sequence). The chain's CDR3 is CASSINIQTIAFF. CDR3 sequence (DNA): TGTGCCAGTAGTATTAATATCCAGACAATAGCTTTCTTT.

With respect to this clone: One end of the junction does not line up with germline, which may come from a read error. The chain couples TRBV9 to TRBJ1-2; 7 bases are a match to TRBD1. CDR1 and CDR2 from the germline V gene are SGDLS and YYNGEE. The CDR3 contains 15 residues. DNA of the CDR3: TGTGCCAGCAGCTCGGGACAGCCTAATGACTATGGCTACCCCTTC. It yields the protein CASSSGQPNDYGYPF.

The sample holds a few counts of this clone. In DNA form, the CDR3 reads TGTGCCAGCAGCGAGCGGGACCGGAACACTGAAGCTTTCTTT. Residues: CASSERDRNTEAFF. The J gene is TRBJ1-1, the V gene TRBV9; possibly TRBD1 for D (5 bases). The CDR3 runs 14 residues. V lost 3 bases, J lost 1 base, and 10 bases lay in between. Germline V lookup: CDR1 SGDLS, CDR2 YYNGEE.

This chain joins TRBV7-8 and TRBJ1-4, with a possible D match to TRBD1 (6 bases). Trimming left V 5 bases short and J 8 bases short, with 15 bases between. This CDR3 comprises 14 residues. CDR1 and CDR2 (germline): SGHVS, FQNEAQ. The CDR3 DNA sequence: TGTGCCAGCAGCCCTGCAGGGGCGTTGGAAAAACTGTTTTTT. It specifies CASSPAGALEKLFF.

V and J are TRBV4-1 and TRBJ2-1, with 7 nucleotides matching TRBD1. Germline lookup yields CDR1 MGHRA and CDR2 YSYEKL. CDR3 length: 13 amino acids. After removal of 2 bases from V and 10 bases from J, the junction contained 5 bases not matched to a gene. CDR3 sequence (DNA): TGCGCCAGCAGCCAAACGACAGGGATCGAGCAGTTCTTC. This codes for CASSQTTGIEQFF.

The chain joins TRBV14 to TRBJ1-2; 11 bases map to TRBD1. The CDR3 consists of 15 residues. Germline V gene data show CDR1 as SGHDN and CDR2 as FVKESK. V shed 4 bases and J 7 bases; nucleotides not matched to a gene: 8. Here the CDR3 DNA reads TGTGCCAGCAGCCCCTGGACGGACAGGGGGCTTGGCTACACCTTC. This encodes CASSPWTDRGLGYTF.

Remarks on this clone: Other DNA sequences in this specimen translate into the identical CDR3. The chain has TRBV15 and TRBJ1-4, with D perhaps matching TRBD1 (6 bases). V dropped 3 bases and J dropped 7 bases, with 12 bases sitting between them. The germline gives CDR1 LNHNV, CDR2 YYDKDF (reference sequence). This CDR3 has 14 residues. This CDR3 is CATSRGRGSEKLFF. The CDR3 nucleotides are TGTGCCACCAGCAGGGGTAGGGGGAGTGAAAAACTGTTTTTT.

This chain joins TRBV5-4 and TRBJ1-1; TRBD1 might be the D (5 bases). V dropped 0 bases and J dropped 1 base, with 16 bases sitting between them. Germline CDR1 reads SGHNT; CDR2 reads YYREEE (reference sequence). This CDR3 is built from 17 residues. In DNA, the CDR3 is TGTGCCAGCAGCTTGGTACTGGGGCCGGTGGAGAACACTGAAGCTTTCTTT. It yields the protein CASSLVLGPVENTEAFF.

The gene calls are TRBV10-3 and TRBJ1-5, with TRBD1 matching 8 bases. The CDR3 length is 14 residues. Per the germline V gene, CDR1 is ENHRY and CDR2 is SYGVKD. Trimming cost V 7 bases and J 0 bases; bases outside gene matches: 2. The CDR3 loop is CAINDRGSNQPQHF. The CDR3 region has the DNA TGTGCCATCAATGACAGGGGTAGCAATCAGCCCCAGCATTTT.

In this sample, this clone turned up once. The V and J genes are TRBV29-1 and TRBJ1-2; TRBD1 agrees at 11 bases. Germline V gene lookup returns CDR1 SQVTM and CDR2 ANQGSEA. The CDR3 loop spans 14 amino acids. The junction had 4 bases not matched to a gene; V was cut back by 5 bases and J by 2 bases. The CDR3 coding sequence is TGCAGCGTTCTTGGACAGGGGGCGAACTATGGCTACACCTTC. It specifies CSVLGQGANYGYTF.

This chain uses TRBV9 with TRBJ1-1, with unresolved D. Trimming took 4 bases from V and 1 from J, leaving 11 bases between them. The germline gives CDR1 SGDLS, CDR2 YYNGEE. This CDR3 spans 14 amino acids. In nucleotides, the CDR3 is TGTGCCAGCAGCCCCACCCGGGGGAACACTGAAGCTTTCTTT. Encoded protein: CASSPTRGNTEAFF.

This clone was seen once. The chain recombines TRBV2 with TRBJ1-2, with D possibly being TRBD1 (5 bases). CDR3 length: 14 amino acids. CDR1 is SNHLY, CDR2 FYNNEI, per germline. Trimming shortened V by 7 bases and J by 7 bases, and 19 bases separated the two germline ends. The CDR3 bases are TGTGCCAGCACCTGGGGCCCGACAGCGGGTGGCTACACCTTC. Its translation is CASTWGPTAGGYTF.

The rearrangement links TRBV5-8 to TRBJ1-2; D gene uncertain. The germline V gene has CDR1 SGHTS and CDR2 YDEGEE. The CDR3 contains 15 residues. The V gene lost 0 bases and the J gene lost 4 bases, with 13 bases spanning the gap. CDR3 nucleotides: TGTGCCAGCAGCTTGGCCGGAGAGACCCCCTATGGCTACACCTTC. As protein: CASSLAGETPYGYTF.